The source of this TCR beta chain is a study of PD-L1 blockade in urothelial cancer. Across the whole study: Analyses were performed on blood at 3 weeks after treatment start (the second dose) and at 6 weeks. Median blood clonality was roughly 0.088, with more than 75,000 unique TCRs.

Notes on the study in general: Pretreatment clonality of the blood TCR repertoire below the median was predictive of superior survival.

Germline V gene data show CDR1 as MDHEN and CDR2 as SYDVKM. The CDR3 has 14 amino acids. V trimming: 8 bases; J trimming: 8 bases; junction bases outside the gene matches: 14. Turning to this clone: The antigen is not known.

Sample time point: pretreatment peripheral blood. Patients had locally advanced or metastatic urothelial carcinoma. Profiled with immunoSEQ multiplex PCR; TCRdb holds only in-frame clones, not every one. The table lists tens of thousands of clones, about 83% of them singletons, with about a tenth in the top ten. The chain joins TRBV28 to TRBJ1-2; 7 bases map to TRBD1. Sequenced material: PBMCs, taken around atezolizumab (anti-PD-L1) treatment. The clonotype was recovered from a woman in her 70s with urothelial cancer. The CDR3: CASGGPQGIRGYTF. CDR3 DNA: TGTGCCAGCGGCGGTCCACAGGGGATAAGGGGCTACACCTTC.